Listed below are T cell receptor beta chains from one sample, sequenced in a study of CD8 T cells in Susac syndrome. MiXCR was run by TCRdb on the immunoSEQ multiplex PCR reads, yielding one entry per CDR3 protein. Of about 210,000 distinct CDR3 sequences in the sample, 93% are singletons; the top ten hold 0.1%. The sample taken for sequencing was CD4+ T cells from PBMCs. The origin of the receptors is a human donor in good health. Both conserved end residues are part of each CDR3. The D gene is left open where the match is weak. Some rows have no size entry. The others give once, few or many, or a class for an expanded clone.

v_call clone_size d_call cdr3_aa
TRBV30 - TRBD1 CAEGRGTANEKLFF
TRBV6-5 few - CASSYIAGEQAFF
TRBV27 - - CASSPGLGNYGYTF
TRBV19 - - CASRSQGNSNQPQHF
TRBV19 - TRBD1 CASSIEAGGYNQPQHF
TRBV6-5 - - CASSRSRTSTDTQYF
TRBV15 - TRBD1 CATSRGGQGYEKLFF
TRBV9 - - CASSVGGSVVDTQYF
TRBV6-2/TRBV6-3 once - CASSYDGPDVYTF
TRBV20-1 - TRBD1 CSALDRGTSTDTQYF
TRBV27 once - CASTGLWTREQYF
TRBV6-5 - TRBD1 CASSPGTANQPQHF
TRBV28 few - CASSLQGTEAFF
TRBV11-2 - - CASSERRRDLTNWAKNIQYF